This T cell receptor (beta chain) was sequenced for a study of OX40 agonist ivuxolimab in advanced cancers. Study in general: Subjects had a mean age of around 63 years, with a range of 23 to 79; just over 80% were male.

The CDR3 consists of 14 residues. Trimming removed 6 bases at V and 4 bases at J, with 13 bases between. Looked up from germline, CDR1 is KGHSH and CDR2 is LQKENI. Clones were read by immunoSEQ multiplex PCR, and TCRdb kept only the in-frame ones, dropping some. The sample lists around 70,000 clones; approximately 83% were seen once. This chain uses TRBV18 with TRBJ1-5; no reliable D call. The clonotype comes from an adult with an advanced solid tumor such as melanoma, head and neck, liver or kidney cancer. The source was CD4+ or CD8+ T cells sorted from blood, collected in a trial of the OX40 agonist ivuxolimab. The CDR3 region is CASSELLGNQPQHF. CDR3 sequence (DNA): TGTGCCAGCTCTGAGTTGCTGGGAAATCAGCCCCAGCATTTT.